This is a list of T cell receptor beta chains from one sample in a study of identical twins. TCRdb redid the calling of the 5' RACE reads with MiXCR, one entry per CDR3 protein. The table lists hundreds of thousands of distinct CDR3 sequences, 21% of them singletons. The same specimen was also included in a second study, on T cells expressing NK-cell markers.

What was sequenced was PBMCs. The receptor source for this set is a woman aged 18-29 years in good health. Each CDR3 is given with its conserved first and last residue. D genes are given only for firm matches. Part of the rows lack a size; the others show once, few, many or a class for expanded clones.

J | size | V | D | CDR3 | DNA
TRBJ2-1 | many | TRBV4-3 | TRBD1 | CASSHLDRGSYNEQFF | TGCGCCAGCAGCCATCTCGACAGGGGCTCCTACAATGAGCAGTTCTTC
TRBJ2-5 | . | TRBV10-3 | . | CAIKGSPQETQYF | TGTGCCATCAAAGGGAGCCCCCAAGAGACCCAGTACTTC
TRBJ2-1 | few | TRBV6-5 | . | CASRGSEEEFF | TGTGCCAGCAGGGGGTCGGAGGAGGAGTTCTTC
TRBJ2-3 | . | TRBV5-4 | TRBD1 | CASSHSGQGPDTQYF | TGTGCCAGCAGCCATTCTGGACAGGGCCCAGATACGCAGTATTTT
TRBJ1-5 | . | TRBV20-1 | TRBD1 | CSARRTGNSNQPQHF | TGCAGTGCTAGGAGGACAGGGAATAGCAATCAGCCCCAGCATTTT
TRBJ2-1 | few | TRBV18 | . | CASSPPRPTDNEQFF | TGTGCCAGCTCACCACCCCGTCCGACTGACAATGAGCAGTTCTTC
TRBJ2-7 | . | TRBV3-1 | TRBD2 | CASSQGTKGLVFYEQYF | TGTGCCAGCAGCCAAGGGACAAAGGGACTAGTGTTTTACGAGCAGTACTTC
TRBJ1-2 | many | TRBV7-2 | . | CASSLSLFRANYGYTF | TGTGCCAGCAGCTTATCATTGTTTCGTGCTAACTATGGCTACACCTTC
TRBJ2-3 | once | TRBV20-1 | TRBD1 | CSAHTRDREIADTQYF | TGCAGTGCGCATACCAGGGACAGGGAGATTGCAGATACGCAGTATTTT
TRBJ2-7 | many | TRBV7-2 | . | CASSSIQASYEQYF | TGTGCCAGCAGCTCCATCCAGGCCTCCTACGAGCAGTACTTC
TRBJ1-2 | . | TRBV20-1 | . | CSAGGSRASNYGYTF | TGCAGTGCCGGGGGCTCTAGAGCGTCTAACTATGGCTACACCTTC
TRBJ1-3 | . | TRBV12-3/TRBV12-4 | . | CASSFMGPGNTIYF | TGTGCCAGCAGTTTTATGGGTCCTGGAAACACCATATATTTT
TRBJ2-7 | . | TRBV6-5 | TRBD1 | CASSYLSGTVYEQYF | TGTGCCAGCAGTTATCTTTCCGGGACAGTTTACGAGCAGTACTTC
TRBJ2-1 | few | TRBV29-1 | TRBD2 | CSAGGGYYNEQFF | TGCAGCGCCGGGGGGGGGTACTACAATGAGCAGTTCTTC
TRBJ2-2 | . | TRBV5-1 | . | CASSLDEGTTGELFF | TGCGCCAGCAGCTTGGACGAGGGAACCACCGGGGAGCTGTTTTTT
TRBJ1-2 | . | TRBV7-8 | . | CASSPRTAELYSYGYTF | TGTGCCAGCAGCCCACGGACAGCCGAACTCTATTCCTATGGCTACACCTTC
TRBJ1-1 | . | TRBV14 | . | CASSQGPDLNTEAFF | TGTGCCAGCAGCCAAGGGCCAGACTTGAACACTGAAGCTTTCTTT
TRBJ1-2 | many | TRBV5-1 | TRBD1 | CASSLSPGQGNYGYTF | TGCGCCAGCAGCTTGAGTCCGGGACAGGGGAACTATGGCTACACCTTC
TRBJ2-7 | . | TRBV27 | . | CASSLSFGPEYEQYF | TGTGCCAGCAGTTTATCGTTTGGCCCCGAATACGAGCAGTACTTC
TRBJ2-5 | few | TRBV5-1 | . | CASSHTGRQETQYF | TGCGCCAGCAGCCACACAGGGCGGCAAGAGACCCAGTACTTC
TRBJ2-5 | . | TRBV12-3/TRBV12-4 | . | CASSFGDETQYF | TGTGCCAGCAGTTTTGGCGACGAGACCCAGTACTTC
TRBJ2-7 | . | TRBV20-1 | TRBD1 | CSAQGAVYEQYF | TGCAGTGCCCAGGGGGCGGTCTACGAGCAGTACTTC
TRBJ2-2 | . | TRBV11-2 | TRBD2 | CASSFVAGNTGELFF | TGTGCCAGCAGCTTCGTAGCGGGGAACACCGGGGAGCTGTTTTTT
TRBJ2-3 | . | TRBV7-2 | . | CASSPQGRADTQYF | TGTGCCAGCAGCCCTCAGGGTAGGGCAGATACGCAGTATTTT
TRBJ1-5 | . | TRBV2 | . | CASRDNLAGQPQHF | TGTGCCAGCAGGGACAACCTGGCCGGTCAGCCCCAGCATTTT
TRBJ1-5 | many | TRBV12-3/TRBV12-4 | . | CASSLVRGVQPQHF | TGTGCCAGCAGTTTAGTACGGGGAGTACAGCCCCAGCATTTT
TRBJ2-1 | few | TRBV20-1 | TRBD2 | CSARDVAGVRSDEQFF | TGCAGTGCTAGAGATGTAGCGGGGGTCAGGTCCGATGAGCAGTTCTTC
TRBJ2-3 | few | TRBV20-1 | TRBD2 | CSAKPTSGSVDTQYF | TGCAGTGCTAAACCGACTAGCGGGAGTGTGGATACGCAGTATTTT
TRBJ2-7 | . | TRBV10-3 | . | CAAEGEGLGQYF | TGTGCCGCCGAGGGGGAGGGCCTCGGGCAGTACTTC
TRBJ2-3 | . | TRBV5-1 | . | CASTTGGPDTQYF | TGCGCCAGCACTACAGGAGGGCCAGATACGCAGTATTTT
TRBJ2-7 | . | TRBV12-3/TRBV12-4 | TRBD2 | CASSSGTSGSHLYF | TGTGCCAGCAGTTCCGGGACTAGCGGGAGTCATTTGTACTTC
TRBJ2-7 | few | TRBV27 | . | CASSRADWGRQYSSYEQYF | TGTGCCAGCAGTCGGGCCGACTGGGGCCGGCAATACAGCTCCTACGAGCAGTACTTC
TRBJ2-3 | . | TRBV3-1 | . | CASSHFGTQYF | TGTGCCAGCAGCCATTTTGGTACGCAGTATTTT
TRBJ2-1 | few | TRBV5-1 | TRBD2 | CASSPGERGGIYNEQFF | TGCGCCAGCAGCCCCGGGGAACGGGGGGGGATATACAATGAGCAGTTCTTC
TRBJ2-1 | few | TRBV20-1 | . | CSAHLRGHNEQFF | TGCAGTGCTCACCTTCGGGGCCACAATGAGCAGTTCTTC
TRBJ2-3 | few | TRBV29-1 | . | CSVEGMDTQYF | TGCAGCGTTGAGGGGATGGATACGCAGTATTTT
TRBJ2-7 | . | TRBV25-1 | . | CASSDGLRGQYF | TGTGCCAGCAGTGATGGACTTCGGGGGCAGTACTTC
TRBJ2-1 | few | TRBV29-1 | TRBD2 | CSVDGGATNEQFF | TGCAGCGTTGACGGGGGGGCAACCAATGAGCAGTTCTTC
TRBJ2-2 | many | TRBV25-1 | . | CASSRQGILSTGELFF | TGTGCCAGCAGTCGTCAGGGTATATTGTCCACCGGGGAGCTGTTTTTT
TRBJ2-4 | few | TRBV2 | TRBD2 | CASILLAGGRSAKNIQYF | TGTGCCAGCATTCTGCTAGCGGGGGGACGTTCGGCCAAAAACATTCAGTACTTC
TRBJ2-7 | few | TRBV10-2 | . | CASRNRLTHEQYF | TGCGCCAGCAGGAATCGCCTGACTCACGAGCAGTACTTC
TRBJ2-2 | . | TRBV7-6 | TRBD1 | CASSLYPGQGNTGELFF | TGTGCCAGCAGCCTCTATCCGGGACAGGGGAACACCGGGGAGCTGTTTTTT
TRBJ2-3 | many | TRBV7-9 | TRBD2 | CASSPSPGTTTDTQYF | TGTGCCAGCAGCCCGAGCCCCGGGACTACAACAGATACGCAGTATTTT
TRBJ2-1 | few | TRBV20-1 | . | CSAIPPRGSNNEQFF | TGCAGTGCTATTCCCCCCAGGGGATCAAACAATGAGCAGTTCTTC
TRBJ2-7 | many | TRBV20-1 | . | CSARDGGKAFYEQYF | TGCAGTGCTAGAGATGGGGGAAAGGCCTTCTACGAGCAGTACTTC